What follows is one T cell receptor (beta chain) and its context. The target of this receptor is not known. One base away there is no much larger clone; base qualities are not given. To prepare the library, the immunoSEQ multiplex PCR assay was applied. The source is immuneACCESS, and TCRdb retained only in-frame sequences with V and J called. Part of the clones is not carried over; for the studies checked, unresolved V genes explain less than half of this, and the remainder is unexplained. The sample table contains approximately 150,000 clones; only one count was recorded for around 90% of them. The biggest ten clones account for 4.9% of the sample. These data come from a study of control samples from healthy donors and cancer patients (dated by TCRdb to the early 2020s). Taken from cysteine to phenylalanine, the CDR3 has 13 residues. Here the CDR3 DNA is all that survives: 39 bases in frame from base 1. V and J lose 7 bases and 0 bases, and a span of 9 bases separates them. CDR1 is given as ENHRY and CDR2 as SYGVKD, both from the germline V gene.

The chain employs TRBV10-3 and TRBJ1-1; the D gene is possibly TRBD1, with 5 bases matching. Sequencing was performed on blood. The TCR originated in a man younger than 45 in good health. The CDR3 corresponds to CAIMRGLNTEAFF. The DNA is TGTGCCATCATGAGGGGCTTGAACACTGAAGCTTTCTTT.